Presented here are 16 T cell receptor beta chains from one specimen sequenced in a study of shared clonotypes between healthy human individuals. This table comes from immunoSEQ multiplex PCR, and its TCRdb copy is limited to in-frame clones, with some not included. The profile shows more than 2,000,000 clones, just over 90% of them singletons. The sample comprised naive CD4+ T cells sorted from blood. Subset meaning: CD45RA+ positively selected. The receptors come from a man between 18 and 29 years old in good health.

This chain connects TRBV6-6 to TRBJ2-1, with D perhaps TRBD1 or TRBD2 (6 bases each). V was trimmed by 6 bases and J by 9 bases, leaving 12 bases between them. Looked up from germline, CDR1 is MNHNY and CDR2 is SVGAGI (reference sequence). CDR3 size: 12 residues. CDR3 in amino acids: CASSSGGGEQFF. CDR3 DNA sequence: TGTGCCAGCAGCTCCGGGGGCGGTGAGCAGTTCTTC.

This sequence joins TRBV7-6 and TRBJ2-2; 7 bases match TRBD2. The germline gives CDR1 SGHVS, CDR2 FNYEAQ. This CDR3 contains 15 residues. V lost 3 bases to trimming and J lost 9 bases; unmatched junction nucleotides: 10. The DNA of the CDR3 is TGTGCCAGCAGCTTGGGAGGGGAGATGAGTAGGGAGCTGTTTTTT. This codes for CASSLGGEMSRELFF.

The chain joins TRBV5-1 to TRBJ2-6, with TRBD2 as a possible D gene (6 bases). Germline CDR1 is SGHRS and CDR2 is YFSETQ. Trimming took off 2 bases at V and 0 bases at J, with 18 bases between the two ends. The length of the CDR3 is 19 residues. The CDR3 coding sequence is TGCGCCAGCAGCTTTGGGCGGGGACCCGCACGCTCTGGGGCCAACGTCCTGACTTTC. Its translation: CASSFGRGPARSGANVLTF.

The chain uses TRBV5-6 and TRBJ1-4; D uncertain. The CDR3 contains 14 residues. V gave up 4 bases and J gave up 5 bases, with 12 bases separating them. Germline CDR1 reads SGHDT; CDR2 reads YYEEEE. The CDR3 DNA reads as TGTGCCAGCAGCCTTCGGAGACCGAATGAAAAACTGTTTTTT. Its translation is CASSLRRPNEKLFF.

This chain links TRBV11-3 with TRBJ2-1; no reliable D call. This CDR3 is 13 amino acids long. The ends were cut back, 0 bases at V and 5 bases at J, with 5 bases in the middle. The V gene's germline CDR1 is SGHNT and CDR2 YENEEA. In DNA, the CDR3 is TGTGCCAGCAGCTTAGAGGGCAACAATGAGCAGTTCTTC. It translates to CASSLEGNNEQFF.

The chain is built from TRBV14 and TRBJ2-1, with 7 bases aligning to TRBD2. The trim removed 4 bases at V and 4 bases at J, leaving 16 bases unmatched. Germline V CDR1 and CDR2: SGHDN, FVKESK. The CDR3 contains 18 residues. The CDR3 is CASSLRTSWGNTYNEQFF. The DNA for the CDR3 is TGTGCCAGCAGCCTGAGGACTAGTTGGGGAAACACTTACAATGAGCAGTTCTTC. The entire variable domain, with the rest obtained from reference TRBV14 and TRBJ2-1, is as follows: EAGVTQFPSHSVIEKGQTVTLRCDPISGHDNLYWYRRVMGKEIKFLLHFVKESKQDESGMPNNRFLAERTGGTYSTLKVQPAELEDSGVYFCASSLRTSWGNTYNEQFFGPGTRLTVL.

The CDR3 region is CASSSLETQYF. The DNA for the CDR3 is TGTGCCAGCAGTAGTTTGGAGACCCAGTACTTC. This chain uses TRBV2 with TRBJ2-5; D call uncertain. V lost 5 bases and J 5 bases, leaving 6 bases between the germline ends. This CDR3 is 11 amino acids long. Germline V gene sequence: CDR1 SNHLY, CDR2 FYNNEI. Full variable domain (remainder filled in from reference TRBV2 and TRBJ2-5): EPEVTQTPSHQVTQMGQEVILRCVPISNHLYFYWYRQILGQKVEFLVSFYNNEISEKSEIFDDQFSVERPDGSNFTLKIRSTKLEDSAMYFCASSSLETQYFGPGTRLLVL.

The chain couples TRBV7-8 to TRBJ2-6; D is possibly TRBD1 or TRBD2 (6 bases each). Between the trimmed V and J ends, which lost 4 bases and 1 base, there was a span of 17 bases. Germline-derived CDR1 and CDR2 are SGHVS and FQNEAQ. This CDR3 has 18 amino acids. The CDR3 loop is CASSSSFGGRSGANVLTF. DNA of the CDR3: TGTGCCAGCAGCTCATCTTTTGGGGGGCGGTCTGGGGCCAACGTCCTGACTTTC.

CDR3 amino acids: CASSLAPGSEYEQYF. The CDR3 nucleotides read TGTGCCAGCAGCTTAGCCCCGGGTTCCGAATACGAGCAGTACTTC. The chain couples TRBV7-9 to TRBJ2-7; D not certain. Germline values: CDR1 SEHNR, CDR2 FQNEAQ (reference sequence). V was cut by 0 bases and J by 4 bases, with 13 bases left in between. The CDR3 is 15 amino acids. Filled out from reference TRBV7-9 and TRBJ2-7, the complete variable domain reads DTGVSQNPRHKITKRGQNVTFRCDPISEHNRLYWYRQTLGQGPEFLTYFQNEAQLEKSRLLSDRFSAERPKGSFSTLEIQRTEQGDSAMYLCASSLAPGSEYEQYFGPGTRLTVT.

The chain combines TRBV11-2 with TRBJ2-3, with a possible D match to TRBD2 (5 bases). This CDR3 comprises 14 residues. V was cut by 5 bases and J by 6 bases, with 15 bases left in between. Looked up from germline, CDR1 is SGHAT and CDR2 is FQNNGV. Here the CDR3 reads CASSPGLASDTQYF. In DNA form, the CDR3 reads TGTGCCAGCAGCCCAGGACTCGCCTCTGATACGCAGTATTTT.

This chain links TRBV4-1 with TRBJ2-7; 8 positions match TRBD1. The CDR3 sequence is 16 residues long. The germline gives CDR1 MGHRA, CDR2 YSYEKL. The V segment lost 1 base and the J segment 1 base; nucleotides outside the gene matches: 6. The CDR3 is CASSQGARQGSYEQYF. CDR3 sequence (DNA): TGCGCCAGCAGCCAAGGAGCGAGACAGGGGTCCTACGAGCAGTACTTC.

This clone came up once. The J gene is TRBJ1-1, the V gene TRBV6-1; 8 bases match TRBD1. The trim removed 7 bases at V and 1 base at J, leaving 2 bases unmatched. This CDR3 has 13 residues. Germline lookup yields CDR1 MNHNS and CDR2 SASEGT. The CDR3 sequence is CASKGQENTEAFF. The CDR3 bases are TGTGCCAGCAAGGGACAGGAGAACACTGAAGCTTTCTTT.

The chain employs TRBV5-1 and TRBJ1-5; weak D call: TRBD1 (6 bases). Germline CDR1 reads SGHRS; CDR2 reads YFSETQ. The germline V and J ends were trimmed by 1 base and 2 bases, with 7 bases remaining between them. The CDR3 extends over 14 amino acids. The CDR3 nucleotides are TGCGCCAGCAGCTTGAGACAGGGCAATCAGCCCCAGCATTTT. It specifies CASSLRQGNQPQHF.

The J gene is TRBJ2-2, the V gene TRBV25-1; 10 nucleotides align to TRBD2. This CDR3 is built from 17 residues. V was pared by 1 base and J by 5 bases, with 7 bases of the junction left unmatched. Germline V gene lookup returns CDR1 MGHDK and CDR2 SYGVNS. The CDR3 loop reads CASSEFGAGGYTGELFF. The CDR3 nucleotides read TGTGCCAGCAGTGAATTCGGAGCGGGGGGGTATACCGGGGAGCTGTTTTTT. Together with reference TRBV25-1 and TRBJ2-2, the CDR3 gives the full variable domain: EADIYQTPRYLVIGTGKKITLECSQTMGHDKMYWYQQDPGMELHLIHYSYGVNSTEKGDLSSESTVSRIRTEHFPLTLESARPSHTSQYLCASSEFGAGGYTGELFFGEGSRLTVL.

The V and J genes are TRBV4-1 and TRBJ2-3; 12 bases fit TRBD2. Germline V gene lookup returns CDR1 MGHRA and CDR2 YSYEKL. Losses at the gene ends were 1 base for V and 4 bases for J; bases not matched to a gene: 6. The CDR3 contains 17 residues. CDR3: CASSQVTSGSIPDTQYF. CDR3 bases: TGCGCCAGCAGCCAAGTGACTAGCGGGAGTATCCCAGATACGCAGTATTTT.

The CDR3 coding sequence is TGTGCCAGCACCGCCGGGACAGGGGCGGACAATGAGCAGTTCTTC. Translating it yields CASTAGTGADNEQFF. The chain links TRBV7-9 to TRBJ2-1, with TRBD1 matching over 10 bases. The V gene's germline CDR1 is SEHNR and CDR2 FQNEAQ (reference sequence). This CDR3 is 15 amino acids long. After removal of 7 bases from V and 5 bases from J, the junction contained 8 bases not matched to a gene.